This TCR beta chain is drawn from a study of T cell repertoires in cytomegalovirus infection. Background on the study: Carrying CMV and the relevant HLA type showed in public TCR beta signatures. Study outcomes and limitations: Cumulative public TCR beta family frequency identified CMV carriers with the relevant HLA. HLA-C-restricted CMV-specific TCR beta clonotypes prevailed in the ex vivo response.

A note on this clonotype: Its antigen is not identified.

In TCRdb, the reads were re-called with MiXCR into one record per CDR3 protein. The repertoire holds about 85,000 distinct CDR3 sequences, with around 49% as singletons. This CDR3 has 14 residues. Per the germline V gene, CDR1 is SGHVT and CDR2 is SQSDAQ. Trimming took 6 bases from V and 0 from J, leaving 11 bases between them. The material sequenced was CD8+ T cells from cultured PBMCs, taken from culture after CMV antigen stimulation. This chain joins TRBV7-4 and TRBJ1-2; D gene ambiguous. The source of this sequence is a human donor in good health (CMV status not recorded). Some clones in this sample may be carry-over from other donors' samples. This chain's CDR3 is CASSGGETNYGYTF. The CDR3 coding sequence is TGTGCCAGCAGTGGCGGGGAGACTAACTATGGCTACACCTTC.